The present T cell receptor beta chain was sequenced within a study of control samples from healthy donors and cancer patients. Using immunoSEQ multiplex PCR, the repertoire was profiled, and TCRdb retains in-frame clones only, with some absent. The table lists about 150,000 clones, around 95% of them singletons, with about 5% in the top ten. V dropped 5 bases and J dropped 4 bases, with 13 bases sitting between them. Germline V gives CDR1 MNHEY, CDR2 SVGEGT. The CDR3 length is 14 residues. The TCR comes from a middle-aged man in good health. V is TRBV6-2 or TRBV6-3 and J is TRBJ2-3; TRBD1 is a possible D gene (5 bases). Sequences were obtained from blood. CDR3 nucleotides: TGTGCCAGCAGTGAGCCAGGGCGAGCAGATACGCAGTATTTT. The encoded protein is CASSEPGRADTQYF.